Following are 23 T cell receptor beta chains from one sample sequenced in a study of blood T cell repertoires in COVID-19. Sequenced by immunoSEQ multiplex PCR; TCRdb stores in-frame clones only, minus some. The sample records 160,000 or so clones, over 70% being singletons. Sequenced input: peripheral blood. These receptor sequences come from a man between 60 and 75 years old with acute or convalescent COVID-19.

This sequence joins TRBV10-3 and TRBJ2-7; TRBD2 agrees at 7 bases. This CDR3 has 14 residues. Germline V lookup: CDR1 ENHRY, CDR2 SYGVKD. Losses at the gene ends were 4 bases for V and 4 bases for J; bases not matched to a gene: 7. The CDR3 reads CAISAGTGGYEQYF. The CDR3 coding sequence is TGTGCCATCAGTGCAGGGACGGGGGGATACGAGCAGTACTTC.

This clone was detected only once. The chain combines TRBV5-1 with TRBJ2-7; a weak D match, TRBD1 (6 bases). Germline CDR1 is SGHRS and CDR2 is YFSETQ. This CDR3 contains 15 residues. V was trimmed by 1 base and J by 3 bases, leaving 14 bases between them. CDR3 region: CASSLSRQDFYEQYF. Here the CDR3 DNA reads TGCGCCAGCAGCTTGAGTCGACAGGACTTCTACGAGCAGTACTTC.

The chain employs TRBV24-1 and TRBJ2-7; D is perhaps TRBD2 (7 bases). Germline V lookup: CDR1 KGHDR, CDR2 SFDVKD. Trimming shortened V by 3 bases and J by 6 bases, and 14 bases separated the two germline ends. The length of the CDR3 is 14 residues. The DNA for the CDR3 is TGTGCCACCAGTGATGGGGGGGCGATATCCGAGCAGTACTTC. It specifies CATSDGGAISEQYF.

This chain uses TRBV3-1 (or the pseudogene TRBV3-2) with TRBJ2-2; 8 bases map to TRBD2. The CDR3 length is 14 residues. Per the germline V gene, CDR1 is LGHDT and CDR2 is YNNKEL (reference sequence). V shed 3 bases, J shed 7 bases, and the junction held 4 bases outside the gene matches. The CDR3 here is CASSHGRVRGELFF. CDR3 sequence (DNA): TGTGCCAGCAGCCACGGGAGGGTGCGCGGGGAGCTGTTTTTT.

V gene TRBV11-2 combines with J gene TRBJ1-6; D is undetermined. From germline, CDR1 is SGHAT and CDR2 FQNNGV. This CDR3 region has 14 residues. Trimming stripped 0 bases from V and 7 bases from J, with 7 bases between. CDR3 loop: CASSLETGNSPLHF. The CDR3, as DNA: TGTGCCAGCAGCTTAGAAACGGGAAATTCACCCCTCCACTTT.

This chain connects TRBV28 to TRBJ2-7; D is unclear. Germline CDR1 and CDR2: MDHEN and SYDVKM. The CDR3 loop spans 15 amino acids. Trimming shortened V by 6 bases and J by 3 bases, and 18 bases separated the two germline ends. CDR3 residues: CASSPAFPGHYEQYF. DNA of the CDR3: TGTGCCAGCAGCCCTGCCTTCCCCGGTCACTACGAGCAGTACTTC.

The chain uses TRBV7-2 and TRBJ1-2, with TRBD1 identical over 9 bases. CDR1 SGHTA and CDR2 FQGNSA come from the germline V gene. The CDR3 length is 15 residues. Losses at the gene ends were 5 bases for V and 7 bases for J; bases not matched to a gene: 11. The CDR3 sequence: CASSRRRTGDGGYTF. In DNA, the CDR3 is TGTGCCAGCAGCCGCCGAAGGACAGGGGATGGTGGCTACACCTTC.

This sequence joins TRBV30 and TRBJ2-3; 8 bases line up with TRBD2. The ends lost 1 base at V and 4 bases at J; junction bases unmatched: 4. Germline-derived CDR1 and CDR2 are GTSNPN and SVGIG (reference sequence). The CDR3 sequence is 14 residues long. The CDR3 sequence: CAWSARTSPDTQYF. The CDR3 DNA reads as TGTGCCTGGAGTGCACGGACTAGCCCAGATACGCAGTATTTT.

In this sample, this clone turned up once. The chain uses TRBV5-4 and TRBJ2-2; TRBD1 agrees at 10 bases. With V trimmed by 0 bases and J by 7 bases, 12 bases remained unmatched. CDR3 length equals 18 residues. The germline CDR1 and CDR2 sequences are SGHNT and YYREEE (reference sequence). The CDR3 nucleotides read TGTGCCAGCAGCTTGGCCGAAGGGACAGGGGCGTATGGCGGGGAGCTGTTTTTT. Its protein product is CASSLAEGTGAYGGELFF.

This chain connects TRBV30 to TRBJ1-4; 7 bases align to TRBD1. CDR1 is GTSNPN and CDR2 is SVGIG in the germline V gene (reference sequence). V shed 2 bases and J 3 bases; nucleotides not matched to a gene: 3. CDR3 length: 14 amino acids. In DNA form, the CDR3 reads TGTGCCTGGAGTCCAGGGGGTCCTAATGAAAAACTGTTTTTT. Its protein product is CAWSPGGPNEKLFF.

The rearrangement joins TRBV5-1 to TRBJ1-5; 9 bases map to TRBD1. Losses at the gene ends were 7 bases for V and 4 bases for J; bases not matched to a gene: 3. This CDR3 is 13 amino acids long. Germline V CDR1 and CDR2: SGHRS, YFSETQ. The CDR3 DNA follows: TGCGCCAGCGGACAGGGGCCAAATCAGCCCCAGCATTTT. This codes for CASGQGPNQPQHF.

The gene calls are TRBV28 and TRBJ1-1, with a possible D match to TRBD1 (5 bases). Germline V gene data show CDR1 as MDHEN and CDR2 as SYDVKM. The CDR3 is 16 residues long. Trimming took off 5 bases at V and 2 bases at J, with 18 bases between the two ends. CDR3: CASSVVVRGTNTEAFF. The DNA of the CDR3 is TGTGCCAGCAGTGTCGTGGTTAGAGGGACTAACACTGAAGCTTTCTTT.

This chain links TRBV5-5 with TRBJ2-2; D is perhaps TRBD2 (6 bases). The V and J ends lost 4 bases and 3 bases respectively, with 10 bases between them. The CDR3 is 14 residues long. Germline V gene sequence: CDR1 SGHKS, CDR2 YYEKEE (reference sequence). For the CDR3, the DNA is TGTGCCAGCAGCGGCAGGAGGGACACCGGGGAGCTGTTTTTT. Its protein is CASSGRRDTGELFF.

This chain uses TRBV6-5 with TRBJ1-1; D may be TRBD1 (6 bases). The CDR3 runs to 15 residues. Germline loops: CDR1 MNHEY, CDR2 SVGAGI. Trimming took off 6 bases at V and 4 bases at J, with 18 bases between the two ends. This chain's CDR3 is CASRGTPWGSTEAFF. The CDR3 nucleotides read TGTGCCAGCAGGGGGACACCCTGGGGATCCACTGAAGCTTTCTTT.

This clone was counted between two and nine times. This chain links TRBV3-1 (or the pseudogene TRBV3-2) with TRBJ2-2; 9 nucleotides agree with TRBD1. CDR1 is LGHDT and CDR2 is YNNKEL in the germline V gene (reference sequence). The J segment lost 6 bases and the V segment lost 6 bases, leaving 8 bases of the junction unmatched. CDR3 length: 15 residues. CDR3 nucleotides: TGTGCCAGCAGACTCGGACAGGGGCGAGCCGGGGAGCTGTTTTTT. This gives the protein CASRLGQGRAGELFF.

The chain recombines TRBV24-1 with TRBJ2-1; TRBD2 aligns across 7 bases. From germline, CDR1 is KGHDR and CDR2 SFDVKD. The CDR3 is 18 amino acids. V lost 6 bases and J lost 0; bases outside the gene matches: 13. In DNA form, the CDR3 reads TGTGCCACCAGTCCCAGGACTAGTGGAACTAGCTCCTACAATGAGCAGTTCTTC. This gives the protein CATSPRTSGTSSYNEQFF.

This chain connects TRBV11-2 to TRBJ2-1; D not certain. This CDR3 is built from 12 residues. The V end was cut by 2 bases, the J end by 10 bases, with 9 bases between. Germline V CDR1 and CDR2: SGHAT, FQNNGV. The CDR3 DNA sequence: TGTGCCAGCAGCTTACAGTATTTCGAGCAGTTCTTC. It encodes CASSLQYFEQFF.

This clone was seen only a few times. This chain joins TRBV7-2 and TRBJ1-2; D call uncertain. This CDR3 has 14 residues. Between the trimmed V and J ends, which lost 3 bases and 2 bases, there was a span of 10 bases. The V gene's germline CDR1 is SGHTA and CDR2 FQGNSA. The CDR3 protein is CASSFTRGNYGYTF. CDR3 sequence (DNA): TGTGCCAGCAGCTTTACAAGAGGGAACTATGGCTACACCTTC.

The genes are TRBV7-3 and TRBJ2-7; 8 bases map to TRBD1. Germline V gene lookup returns CDR1 SGHTA and CDR2 FQGTGA. The CDR3 covers 13 residues. J lost 7 bases, V lost 5 bases, and 7 bases had no gene match. CDR3: CASSPWTGREQYF. DNA of the CDR3: TGTGCCAGCAGCCCGTGGACAGGGCGTGAGCAGTACTTC.

The DNA of the CDR3 is TGTGCCAGCAGAGATAGTGGACTAGCGGGGGGCCGGGGCGAGCAGTACTTC. Protein product: CASRDSGLAGGRGEQYF. The chain couples TRBV21-1 to TRBJ2-7; the table gives TRBD2 as D, unverified against the DNA. TRBV21-1 is marked as a pseudogene. The CDR3 consists of 17 residues.

The chain links TRBV24-1 to TRBJ2-1; a possible D gene is TRBD1 (6 bases). The ends were cut back, 3 bases at V and 4 bases at J, with 9 bases in the middle. This CDR3 region has 14 residues. Germline CDR1 and CDR2: KGHDR and SFDVKD. As DNA, the CDR3 is TGTGCCACCAGTGATAACAGGGTTTACAATGAGCAGTTCTTC. Encoded protein: CATSDNRVYNEQFF.

The CDR3 bases are TGCAGCGTTGAAGATATGCTGCCACAGGGTCTCTACAATGAGCAGTTCTTC. It specifies CSVEDMLPQGLYNEQFF. This chain connects TRBV29-1 to TRBJ2-1; D is perhaps TRBD1 (6 bases). Germline V CDR1 and CDR2: SQVTM, ANQGSEA. Trimming pared 0 bases from V and 3 bases from J, leaving 18 bases between. This CDR3 contains 17 residues.

The V gene is TRBV5-6, the J gene TRBJ1-5, with 9 nucleotides matching TRBD1. J lost 4 bases, V lost 0 bases, and 2 bases had no gene match. The CDR3 runs 15 residues. Germline lookup yields CDR1 SGHDT and CDR2 YYEEEE. The CDR3 nucleotides are TGTGCCAGCAGCTTGGGGGACAGGGAAAATCAGCCCCAGCATTTT. This codes for CASSLGDRENQPQHF. Looking up the rest from reference TRBV5-6 and TRBJ1-5 gives the full variable domain: DAGVTQSPTHLIKTRGQQVTLRCSPKSGHDTVSWYQQALGQGPQFIFQYYEEEERQRGNFPDRFSGHQFPNYSSELNVNALLLGDSALYLCASSLGDRENQPQHFGDGTRLSIL.